This TCR beta chain emerged from a study of T-cell memory formation after mild COVID-19. Overall study: TCR clusters showed largely donor specificity.

Employing constant-segment primers, 5'RACE generated TCR alpha and TCR beta cDNA libraries bearing sample barcodes and UMIs. MiXCR, applied by TCRdb to the 5' RACE reads, yields one record per CDR3 protein. The sample contains about 49,000 distinct CDR3 sequences, 27% of which appear only once. This clonotype was observed a handful of times. With 5 bases removed from V and 0 bases from J, the gap between germline ends came to 10 bases. Germline CDR1 reads MNHEY; CDR2 reads SVGAGI. There are 14 residues in the CDR3. The receptor was derived from a man aged 18 to 30 who had mild COVID-19 (a few samples of this study predate the infection). Cell type and time point are not known. The V gene is TRBV6-5, the J gene TRBJ2-5, with D unclear. The sequenced sample was PBMCs or a T cell subset sorted from them (not recorded which). The CDR3 nucleotides read TGTGCCAGCAGTCCCTACGCGTACCAAGAGACCCAGTACTTC. It is translated as CASSPYAYQETQYF.